This T cell receptor beta chain emerged from a study of shared clonotypes between healthy human individuals. Profiled with immunoSEQ multiplex PCR; TCRdb holds only in-frame clones, not every one. The sample consists of about 2 million clones, approximately 94% of them appearing once. Study-level results: Relative to memory subsets, naive subsets generally showed larger estimated richness. For sorted subsets, rarefaction showed incomplete sequencing despite large depth.

As to this clone: Antigen: not known.

In the naive CD8 group, cells lacked CD45RO and were positively selected for CCR7, so terminally differentiated effector memory CD45RA+ cells were left out. Participating donors were healthy, HIV-negative adults free of recent acute infections or vaccinations. CDR1 and CDR2 from the germline V gene are ENHRY and SYGVKD. V lost 3 bases and J 1 base, leaving 6 bases between the germline ends. CDR3 length: 14 residues. Sample: naive CD8+ T cells sorted from blood. The chain recombines TRBV10-3 with TRBJ2-2, with unresolved D. The clonotype was recovered from a man aged 18 to 30 in good health. CDR3 loop: CAISDPMNTGELFF. The CDR3 DNA reads as TGTGCCATCAGTGACCCCATGAACACCGGGGAGCTGTTTTTT.